The source of this T cell receptor beta chain is a study of persistence of HIV-infected CD4 T cells. A note on this clone: Its antigen remains unidentified.

The immunoSEQ assay was version 4, run in survey mode. TCRdb's copy holds only in-frame clones and misses some; the assay was immunoSEQ multiplex PCR. Counted here are about 43,000 clones, about 80% occurring once; the ten biggest clones make up 13% to 15%. The CDR3 consists of 15 residues. Germline V gene data show CDR1 as SGHTA and CDR2 as FQGNSA. V shed 4 bases, J shed 1 base, and the junction held 4 bases outside the gene matches. The stimulus was an HIV-1 Gag 15-mer peptide pool, about 1 ug/peptide/mL. CD40L-negative CD69-negative CD45RO-high memory CD4+ T cells were sorted as populations depleted of antigen-responding cells.

The chain joins TRBV7-2 to TRBJ2-1; 7 nucleotides line up with TRBD2. Sequenced here: CD4+ T cells sorted from PBMCs after roughly 18-hour stimulation, sampled from a patient who received antiretroviral therapy. This receptor was identified in an adult man with HIV who was CMV-seropositive. CDR3 region: CASSSRERSYNEQFF. The DNA for the CDR3 is TGTGCCAGCAGCTCGCGGGAGAGATCCTACAATGAGCAGTTCTTC.